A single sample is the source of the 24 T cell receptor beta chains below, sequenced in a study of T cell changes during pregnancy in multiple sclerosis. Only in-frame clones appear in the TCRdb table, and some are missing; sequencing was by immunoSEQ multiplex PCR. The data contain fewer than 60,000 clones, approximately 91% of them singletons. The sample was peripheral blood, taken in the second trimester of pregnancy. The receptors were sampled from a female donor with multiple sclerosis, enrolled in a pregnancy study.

CDR3 nucleotide sequence: TGTGCCAGTAGGGCCAGGACTGGTACTAATGAAAAACTGTTTTTT. It codes for CASRARTGTNEKLFF. The chain combines TRBV19 with TRBJ1-4; D uncertain. V lost 6 bases and J lost 2, with 13 bases in between. The CDR3 consists of 15 residues. Germline lookup yields CDR1 LNHDA and CDR2 SQIVND (reference sequence).

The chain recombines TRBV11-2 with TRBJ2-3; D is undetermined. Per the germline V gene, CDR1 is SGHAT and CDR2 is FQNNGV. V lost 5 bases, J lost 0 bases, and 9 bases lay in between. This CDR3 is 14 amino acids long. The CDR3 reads CASSPTKSTDTQYF. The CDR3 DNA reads TGTGCCAGCAGCCCCACAAAGAGCACAGATACGCAGTATTTT.

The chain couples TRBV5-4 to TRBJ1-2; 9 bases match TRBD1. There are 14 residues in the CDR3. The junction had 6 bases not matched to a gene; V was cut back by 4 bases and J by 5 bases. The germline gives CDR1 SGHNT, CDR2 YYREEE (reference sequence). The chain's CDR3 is CASSPGQGKYGYTF. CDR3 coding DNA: TGTGCCAGCAGCCCGGGACAGGGAAAGTATGGCTACACCTTC.

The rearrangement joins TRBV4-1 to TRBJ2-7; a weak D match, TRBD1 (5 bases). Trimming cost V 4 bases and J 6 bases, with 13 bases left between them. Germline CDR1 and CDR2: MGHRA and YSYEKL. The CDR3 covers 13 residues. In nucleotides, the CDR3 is TGCGCCAGCAGCCCAGCAGGGATTCGCGAGCAGTACTTC. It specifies CASSPAGIREQYF.

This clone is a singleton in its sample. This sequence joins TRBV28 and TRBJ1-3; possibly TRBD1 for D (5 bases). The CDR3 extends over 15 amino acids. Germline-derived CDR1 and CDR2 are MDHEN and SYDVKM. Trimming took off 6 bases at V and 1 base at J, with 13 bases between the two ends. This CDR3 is CASRPRGGSGNTIYF. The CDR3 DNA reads TGTGCCAGCAGGCCTAGGGGTGGTTCTGGAAACACCATATATTTT. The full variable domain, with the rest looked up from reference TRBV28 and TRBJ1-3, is DVKVTQSSRYLVKRTGEKVFLECVQDMDHENMFWYRQDPGLGLRLIYFSYDVKMKEKGDIPEGYSVSREKKERFSLILESASTNQTSMYLCASRPRGGSGNTIYFGEGSWLTVV.

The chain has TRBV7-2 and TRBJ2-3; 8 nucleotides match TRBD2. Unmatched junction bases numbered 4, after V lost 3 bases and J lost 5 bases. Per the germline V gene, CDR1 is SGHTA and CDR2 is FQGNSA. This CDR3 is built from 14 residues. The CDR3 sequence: CASSFGGGQDTQYF. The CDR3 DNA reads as TGTGCCAGCAGCTTCGGCGGGGGGCAAGATACGCAGTATTTT. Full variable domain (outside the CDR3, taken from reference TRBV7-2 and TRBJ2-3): GAGVSQSPSNKVTEKGKDVELRCDPISGHTALYWYRQSLGQGLEFLIYFQGNSAPDKSGLPSDRFSAERTGGSVSTLTIQRTQQEDSAVYLCASSFGGGQDTQYFGPGTRLTVL.

CDR3 in DNA: TGTGCCAGTAGTGTGGACAGGAATCAGCCCCAGCATTTT. Amino acids: CASSVDRNQPQHF. The J gene is TRBJ1-5, the V gene TRBV19, with 7 bases fitting TRBD1. Germline CDR1 reads LNHDA; CDR2 reads SQIVND (reference sequence). The V segment lost 5 bases and the J segment 4 bases; nucleotides outside the gene matches: 2. The CDR3 contains 13 residues.

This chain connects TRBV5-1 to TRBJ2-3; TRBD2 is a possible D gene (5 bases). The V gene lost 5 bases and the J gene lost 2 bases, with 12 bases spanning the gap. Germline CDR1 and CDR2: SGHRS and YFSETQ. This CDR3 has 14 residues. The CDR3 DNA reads TGCGCCAGCAGTAGGGAGAAACTCACAGATACGCAGTATTTT. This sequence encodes CASSREKLTDTQYF.

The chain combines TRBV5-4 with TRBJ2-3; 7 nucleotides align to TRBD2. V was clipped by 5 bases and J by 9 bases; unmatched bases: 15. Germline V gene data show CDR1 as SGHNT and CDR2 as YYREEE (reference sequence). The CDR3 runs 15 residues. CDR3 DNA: TGTGCCAGCAGGCCGGGGGGAGGTGGACCTATAACGCAGTATTTT. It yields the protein CASRPGGGGPITQYF.

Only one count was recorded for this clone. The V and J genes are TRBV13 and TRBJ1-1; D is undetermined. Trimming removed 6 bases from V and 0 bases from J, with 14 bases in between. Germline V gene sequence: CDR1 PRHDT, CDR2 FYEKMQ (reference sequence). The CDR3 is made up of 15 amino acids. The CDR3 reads CASRSWAGMNTEAFF. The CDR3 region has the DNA TGTGCCAGCAGGTCTTGGGCGGGAATGAACACTGAAGCTTTCTTT.

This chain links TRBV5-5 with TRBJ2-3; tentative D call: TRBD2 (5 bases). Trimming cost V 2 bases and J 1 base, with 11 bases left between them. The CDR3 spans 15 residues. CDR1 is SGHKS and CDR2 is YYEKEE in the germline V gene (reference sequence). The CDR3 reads CASSFGWTGTDTQYF. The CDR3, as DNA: TGTGCCAGCAGCTTCGGGTGGACTGGCACAGATACGCAGTATTTT.

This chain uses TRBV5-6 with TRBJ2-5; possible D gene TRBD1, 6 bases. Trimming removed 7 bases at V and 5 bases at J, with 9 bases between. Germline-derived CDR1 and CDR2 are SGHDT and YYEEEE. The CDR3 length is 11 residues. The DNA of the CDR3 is TGTGCCAGCGGGGGCCAGGAGACCCAGTACTTC. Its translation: CASGGQETQYF.

The CDR3 region has the DNA TGTGCCAGCAGGGCGAGGTATGGCTACACCTTC. Translated, it gives CASRARYGYTF. The V call is TRBV27, the J call TRBJ1-2, with unresolved D. The germline V gene has CDR1 MNHEY and CDR2 SMNVEV (reference sequence). This CDR3 is built from 11 residues. V gave up 6 bases and J gave up 5 bases, with 7 bases separating them.

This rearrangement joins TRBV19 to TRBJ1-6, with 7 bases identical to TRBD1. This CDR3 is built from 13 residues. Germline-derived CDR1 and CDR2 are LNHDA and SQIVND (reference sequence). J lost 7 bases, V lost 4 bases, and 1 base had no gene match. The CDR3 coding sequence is TGTGCCAGTAGTACGACAGGGAATTCACCCCTCCACTTT. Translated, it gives CASSTTGNSPLHF.

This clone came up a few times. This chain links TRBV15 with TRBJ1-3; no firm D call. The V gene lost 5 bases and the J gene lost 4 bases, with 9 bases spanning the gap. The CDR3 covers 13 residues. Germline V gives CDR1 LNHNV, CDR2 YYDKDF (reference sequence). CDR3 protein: CATSELYGNTIYF. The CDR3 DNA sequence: TGTGCCACCAGCGAACTTTACGGAAACACCATATATTTT.

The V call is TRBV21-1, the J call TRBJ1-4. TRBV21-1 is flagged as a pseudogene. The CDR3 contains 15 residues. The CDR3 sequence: CASSPGGETSGKLFF. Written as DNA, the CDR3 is TGTGCCAGCAGCCCGGGGGGGGAGACTTCAGGGAAACTGTTTTTT.

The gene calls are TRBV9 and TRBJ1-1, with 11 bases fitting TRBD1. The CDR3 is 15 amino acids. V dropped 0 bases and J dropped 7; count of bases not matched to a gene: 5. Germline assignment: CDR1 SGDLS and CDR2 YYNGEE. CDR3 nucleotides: TGTGCCAGCAGCGTAGGAGGACAGGGGGCTGGTGAAGCTTTCTTT. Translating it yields CASSVGGQGAGEAFF.

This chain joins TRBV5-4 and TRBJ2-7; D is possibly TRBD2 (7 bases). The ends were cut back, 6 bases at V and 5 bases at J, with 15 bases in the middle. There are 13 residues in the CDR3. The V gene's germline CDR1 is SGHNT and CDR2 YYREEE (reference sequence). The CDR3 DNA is TGTGCCAGCATTGGGGGGGGCCTGAACGAGCAGTACTTC. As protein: CASIGGGLNEQYF.

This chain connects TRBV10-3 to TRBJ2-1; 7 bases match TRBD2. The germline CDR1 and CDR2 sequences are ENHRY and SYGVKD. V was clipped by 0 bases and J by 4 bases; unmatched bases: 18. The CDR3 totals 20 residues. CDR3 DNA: TGTGCCATCAGTGAGTCCGGACCGGGGGGTAACCTTGGGGGATACAATGAGCAGTTCTTC. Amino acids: CAISESGPGGNLGGYNEQFF.

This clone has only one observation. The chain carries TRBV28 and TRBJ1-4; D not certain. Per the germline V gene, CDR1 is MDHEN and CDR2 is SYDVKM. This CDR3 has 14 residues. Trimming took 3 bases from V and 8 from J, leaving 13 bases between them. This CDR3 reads CASSFLHPSEKLFF. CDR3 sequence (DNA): TGTGCCAGCAGTTTTTTACACCCCTCAGAAAAACTGTTTTTT.

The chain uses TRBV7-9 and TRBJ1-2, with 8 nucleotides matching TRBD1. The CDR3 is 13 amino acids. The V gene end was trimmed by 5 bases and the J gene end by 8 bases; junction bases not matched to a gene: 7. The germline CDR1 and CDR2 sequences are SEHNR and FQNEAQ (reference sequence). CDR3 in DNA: TGTGCCAGCAGCCCGCAGGGGGCTGGGGGCTACACCTTC. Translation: CASSPQGAGGYTF.

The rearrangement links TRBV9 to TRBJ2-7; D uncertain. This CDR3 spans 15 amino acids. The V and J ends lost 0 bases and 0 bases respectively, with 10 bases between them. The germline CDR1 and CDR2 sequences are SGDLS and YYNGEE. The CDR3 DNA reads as TGTGCCAGCAGCGTAGGGTTACAGCCCTCCTACGAGCAGTACTTC. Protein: CASSVGLQPSYEQYF.

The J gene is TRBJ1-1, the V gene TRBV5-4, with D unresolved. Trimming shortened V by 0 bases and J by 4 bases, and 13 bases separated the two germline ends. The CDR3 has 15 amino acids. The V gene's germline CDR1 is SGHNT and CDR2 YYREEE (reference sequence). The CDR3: CASSLAGGGGTEAFF. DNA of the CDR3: TGTGCCAGCAGCTTGGCCGGTGGTGGTGGCACTGAAGCTTTCTTT.

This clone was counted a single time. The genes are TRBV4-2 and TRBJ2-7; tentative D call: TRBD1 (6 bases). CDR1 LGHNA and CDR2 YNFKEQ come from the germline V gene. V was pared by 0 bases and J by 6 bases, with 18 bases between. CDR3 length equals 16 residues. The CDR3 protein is CASSQDKRQELIEQYF. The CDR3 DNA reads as TGTGCCAGCAGCCAAGATAAGAGACAGGAGCTTATCGAGCAGTACTTC.